These T cell receptor beta chains were read from a single sample in a study of T-cell reconstitution after alpha-beta-depleted transplantation in children. TCRdb recomputed calls from the PCR reads with MiXCR, one row per CDR3 protein. The data show approximately 490,000 distinct CDR3 sequences, over 9.5% seen once. The source was PBMCs, collected before TCRalphabeta/CD19-depleted stem cell transplant. The receptors derive from a child under 10 years old with inherited bone marrow failure, due to receive a stem cell transplant. The CDR3 runs from the conserved cysteine through the conserved F or W. D genes are given only for firm matches. Size tells how often a clone was seen (once, few, many) or the class of an expanded clone, and some rows leave it out.

abundance	v_gene	d_gene	j_gene	CDR3aa	CDR3nt
-	TRBV4-3	-	TRBJ2-5	CASSQDKGPRETQYF	TGCGCCAGCAGCCAAGATAAGGGACCCAGGGAGACCCAGTACTTC
many	TRBV30	TRBD2	TRBJ2-1	CAWSGSGRGDEQFF	TGTGCCTGGAGTGGTAGCGGGAGGGGAGATGAGCAGTTCTTC
many	TRBV20-1	TRBD1	TRBJ2-3	CSAPGTGSTDTQYF	TGCAGTGCTCCCGGGACAGGGAGCACAGATACGCAGTATTTT
many	TRBV2	-	TRBJ2-7	CASEIRDSYEQYF	TGTGCCAGCGAGATCAGGGATTCCTACGAGCAGTACTTC
many	TRBV27	TRBD1	TRBJ2-7	CASSMTGNEQYF	TGTGCCAGCAGCATGACAGGGAACGAGCAGTACTTC
many	TRBV6-2/TRBV6-3	-	TRBJ2-2	CASSYSVSGALNTGELFF	TGTGCCAGCAGTTACTCGGTGTCTGGAGCGCTGAACACCGGGGAGCTGTTTTTT
-	TRBV7-7	-	TRBJ2-7	CASSFGPYSEQYF	TGTGCTAGCAGCTTTGGACCGTACTCCGAGCAGTACTTC
many	TRBV13	-	TRBJ1-2	CASSLAQGTVYGYTF	TGTGCCAGCAGCTTAGCTCAGGGGACGGTCTATGGCTACACCTTC
many	TRBV4-3	-	TRBJ2-1	CASSQADLSSYNEQFF	TGCGCCAGCAGCCAAGCAGACCTGAGCTCCTACAATGAGCAGTTCTTC
many	TRBV5-1	-	TRBJ1-2	CASSGPSPGYGYTF	TGCGCCAGTAGCGGGCCATCGCCAGGATATGGCTACACCTTC
many	TRBV29-1	TRBD2	TRBJ2-3	CSVDFAGELRDTQYF	TGCAGCGTTGATTTCGCGGGAGAATTAAGAGATACGCAGTATTTT
many	TRBV7-2	-	TRBJ1-3	CASSQPPGSGNTIYF	TGTGCCAGCAGCCAACCTCCAGGCTCTGGAAACACCATATATTTT
many	TRBV6-1	-	TRBJ2-1	CASSKLSSYNEQFF	TGTGCCAGCAGTAAGTTGAGCTCCTACAATGAGCAGTTCTTC
many	TRBV6-5	-	TRBJ2-1	CASSYSAGWEQFF	TGTGCCAGCAGTTACTCGGCGGGCTGGGAGCAGTTCTTC
many	TRBV11-2	-	TRBJ2-3	CASSRHLTDTQYF	TGTGCCAGCAGCCGACATCTCACAGATACGCAGTATTTT
many	TRBV29-1	TRBD2	TRBJ2-1	CSGWREREQFF	TGCAGCGGGTGGCGGGAGCGAGAGCAGTTCTTC
many	TRBV15	-	TRBJ2-5	CATTERNQETQYF	TGTGCCACCACCGAGCGGAACCAAGAGACCCAGTACTTC
few	TRBV20-1	TRBD1	TRBJ2-5	CSAGTDRFETQYF	TGCAGTGCCGGAACGGACAGGTTCGAGACCCAGTACTTC
few	TRBV7-8	-	TRBJ1-2	CASSLAVINYGYTF	TGTGCCAGCAGCTTAGCTGTGATTAACTATGGCTACACCTTC
few	TRBV19	-	TRBJ1-1	CASSISGGTGTEAFF	TGTGCCAGTAGTATTAGCGGCGGGACGGGCACTGAAGCTTTCTTT
many	TRBV7-8	TRBD1	TRBJ2-7	CASSPAVPNRGEQYF	TGTGCCAGCAGCCCAGCAGTCCCCAACAGGGGCGAGCAGTACTTC
many	TRBV12-3/TRBV12-4	TRBD1	TRBJ1-2	CASSMTGFYGYTF	TGTGCCAGCAGTATGACAGGGTTCTATGGCTACACCTTC
many	TRBV2	-	TRBJ2-3	CASSEVGGASGPSGDTQYF	TGTGCCAGCAGTGAAGTAGGGGGGGCTAGCGGACCCTCGGGAGATACGCAGTATTTT
many	TRBV29-1	-	TRBJ1-1	CSVDGQRNTEAFF	TGCAGCGTAGATGGACAGCGGAACACTGAAGCTTTCTTT
few	TRBV12-3/TRBV12-4	TRBD2	TRBJ2-5	CASSLGLGIRETQYF	TGTGCCAGCAGTTTGGGACTAGGGATCCGGGAGACCCAGTACTTC
-	TRBV9	-	TRBJ2-7	CASSGRDGYEQYF	TGTGCCAGCAGCGGAAGGGACGGATACGAGCAGTACTTC
-	TRBV7-2	-	TRBJ2-1	CASSLAIRASENEQFF	TGTGCCAGCAGCTTAGCGATCCGCGCCAGTGAGAATGAGCAGTTCTTC
many	TRBV4-1	TRBD2	TRBJ2-1	CASRRLAGEYNEQFF	TGCGCCAGCAGGAGACTAGCGGGAGAGTACAATGAGCAGTTCTTC
many	TRBV5-1	TRBD2	TRBJ2-2	CASSLASSGSGELFF	TGCGCCAGCAGCTTGGCTTCTAGCGGATCCGGGGAGCTGTTTTTT
many	TRBV5-1	-	TRBJ2-1	CASSPSGSADLYNEQFF	TGCGCCAGCAGCCCAAGTGGATCAGCGGACTTATACAATGAGCAGTTCTTC
-	TRBV12-3/TRBV12-4	-	TRBJ1-4	CASSHREKLFF	TGTGCCAGCAGCCACAGAGAAAAACTGTTTTTT
many	TRBV2	TRBD2	TRBJ2-1	CASRASGTYNEQFF	TGTGCCAGCAGAGCTAGCGGTACCTACAATGAGCAGTTCTTC
-	TRBV5-4	TRBD1	TRBJ1-2	CASRPRYGTDGYTF	TGTGCCAGCAGGCCACGCTACGGGACAGATGGCTACACCTTC
-	TRBV21-1	-	TRBJ2-7	CASSPHRQELLVKQYF	TGTGCCAGCAGCCCCCACCGACAGGAGCTACTCGTTAAGCAGTACTTC
many	TRBV7-2	TRBD2	TRBJ2-1	CASRASGGYNEQFF	TGTGCCAGCCGCGCTAGCGGGGGCTACAATGAGCAGTTCTTC
many	TRBV7-9	-	TRBJ2-1	CASSLISNEQFF	TGTGCCAGCAGCTTAATCAGCAATGAGCAGTTCTTC
-	TRBV3-1	TRBD1	TRBJ2-4	CASSPSRTSGQGLAKNIQYF	TGTGCCAGCAGCCCCTCGAGAACTTCGGGACAGGGACTAGCCAAAAACATTCAGTACTTC
many	TRBV12-3/TRBV12-4	-	TRBJ2-1	CASSLEGSNEQFF	TGTGCCAGCAGTTTAGAGGGGAGCAATGAGCAGTTCTTC
many	TRBV2	-	TRBJ1-1	CASSLGWGLHTEAFF	TGTGCCAGCAGCTTAGGTTGGGGGCTTCACACTGAAGCTTTCTTT